This TCR beta chain was sequenced in a study of control samples from healthy donors and cancer patients. The count of this clone is one. The table came from immunoSEQ multiplex PCR; TCRdb's copy has only in-frame clones and leaves some out. Among around 190,000 clones listed, almost 90% were seen once. The germline V gene has CDR1 SGHRS and CDR2 YFSETQ. J lost 7 bases, V lost 7 bases, and 15 bases had no gene match. The length of the CDR3 is 17 residues. The sequencing input was blood. The chain has TRBV5-1 and TRBJ2-1; 12 nucleotides line up with TRBD2. This TCR was sampled from a woman aged 50 to 65 in good health. The CDR3 coding sequence is TGCGCCAGCTCCCGACTAGCGGGAGTCCAGTCGATAAATGAGCAGTTCTTC. Translated, it gives CASSRLAGVQSINEQFF.